The present entry profiles one TCR beta chain with its context. Its antigen remains unidentified. CDR3 length: 15 amino acids. V lost 0 bases and J lost 11; bases outside the gene matches: 8. CDR1 and CDR2 (germline): SGHDN, FVKESK. The data derive from a study of cytomegalovirus exposure and HLA in healthy donors. Study observations and caveats: Using a false discovery rate of 0.05, a later analysis showed that 16,951 TCR beta sequences were associated with HLA alleles. The later analysis indicated that the majority of CMV-associated TCR beta chains appeared HLA-restricted. According to the study, roughly 160 TCR beta chains were cytomegalovirus-associated. Later analysis identified a missense DCLRE1C variant that was linked to TCR beta V- and J-gene trimming.

Primers for the PCR totalled 60 Vbeta and 13 Jbeta. The repertoire was sequenced with immunoSEQ multiplex PCR; TCRdb's copy has only in-frame clones and lacks some. This table lists around 52,000 clones. The rearrangement links TRBV14 to TRBJ1-4, with 8 nucleotides matching TRBD1. Input material: PBMCs. The receptor was derived from a woman aged 45-60 years in good health and CMV-seropositive. CDR3 sequence (DNA): TGTGCCAGCAGCCAAGATCGGACAGGGAGGTGGAAACTGTTTTTT. It codes for CASSQDRTGRWKLFF.